These T cell receptor delta chains were read from a single sample in a study of gamma-delta T cells after stem cell transplantation. TCRdb re-analyzed the RT-PCR reads via CATT. The repertoire includes around 2,200 delta-chain clones, 44% of them detected once, and just over 20% sits in the top ten. The specimen sequenced was gamma-delta T cells. Source of these receptors: a human donor. It is not recorded whose cells these are; they may come from a transplant donor. The CDR3 runs from the conserved cysteine through the conserved F or W. D genes are given only for firm matches. Size tells how often a clone was seen (once, few, many) or the class of an expanded clone, and some rows leave it out.

TGTGCCTGTGACACGCTGGGGGAACTGGACACCGATAAACTCATCTTT	CACDTLGELDTDKLIF	TRDD3	TRDV2	TRDJ1	large	16
TGTGCCTGTGACAGTCTACTGGGGGACCCCCTGTACACCGATAAACTCATCTTT	CACDSLLGDPLYTDKLIF	TRDD3	TRDV2	TRDJ1	NA	18
TGTGCCTGTGACACACTCCGTGACACCGATAAACTCATCTTT	CACDTLRDTDKLIF	NA	TRDV2	TRDJ1	NA	14
TGTGCCTGTGACCAACTACTGACGACCGATAAACTCATCTTT	CACDQLLTTDKLIF	NA	TRDV2	TRDJ1	NA	14
TGTGCCTGTGACGCTGTACTGGGGGATACCCGCCCAACCGATAAACTCATCTTT	CACDAVLGDTRPTDKLIF	TRDD3	TRDV2	TRDJ1	NA	18
TGTGCCTGTGAGCCCCTGGGGGAGATGACCGATAAACTCATCTTT	CACEPLGEMTDKLIF	TRDD3	TRDV2	TRDJ1	few	15
TGTGCTCTTGGGGCCGCACTGGGCCCCGATAAACTCATCTTT	CALGAALGPDKLIF	NA	TRDV1	TRDJ1	NA	14
TGTGCCTGTGACACCCTTCTTACTGGGGGACAAATACCTAACACCGATAAACTCATCTTT	CACDTLLTGGQIPNTDKLIF	TRDD3	TRDV2	TRDJ1	few	20
TGTGCCTGTGAGGGGATGGGGGGATACACCGATAAACTCATCTTT	CACEGMGGYTDKLIF	TRDD3	TRDV2	TRDJ1	large	15
TGTGCCTGTGACGGGGCTGGGGGGAGCTCCTGGGACACCCGACAGATGTTTTTC	CACDGAGGSSWDTRQMFF	TRDD3	TRDV2	TRDJ3	NA	18
TGTGCCTGTGACACAGTTCTGGGGATTCACTCTAACACCGATAAACTCATCTTT	CACDTVLGIHSNTDKLIF	NA	TRDV2	TRDJ1	few	18
TGTGCCTGTGACACTCTGGGGGCAAACACCGATAAACTCATCTTT	CACDTLGANTDKLIF	TRDD3	TRDV2	TRDJ1	NA	15
TGTGCCTGTGACAGAATGGGGGATACGAGGGCCTGGGACACCCGACACATGTTTTTC	CACDRMGDTRAWDTRHMFF	TRDD3	TRDV2	TRDJ3	NA	19
TGTGCCTGTGACACCGTCTCTGGGGGCCCCCCGGAGATTAGGACCGATACACTCATCTTT	CACDTVSGGPPEIRTDTLIF	TRDD3	TRDV2	TRDJ1	NA	20
TGTGCCTGTGACTGCGCTACTCGGGGACCCTCCTGGGAGACCCGACAGATGTTTTTC	CACDCATRGPSWETRQMFF	NA	TRDV2	TRDJ3	NA	19
TGTGCCTGTGACCACGTACTGGGGGATACCTCCACCGATAAACTCATCTTT	CACDHVLGDTSTDKLIF	TRDD3	TRDV2	TRDJ1	NA	17
TGTGCCTGTGACACACTGGGGGATCTCACCGATAACCTCATCTTT	CACDTLGDLTDNLIF	TRDD3	TRDV2	TRDJ1	few	15
TGTGCCTGTGACATTCTGGCTGGGGGACCTTACACCGATAAACTCATCTTT	CACDILAGGPYTDKLIF	TRDD3	TRDV2	TRDJ1	large	17
TGTGCCTGTGACACTATTTCCTCCGGGGGATACGGTGTAACCGATAACCTCATCTTT	CACDTISSGGYGVTDNLIF	TRDD3	TRDV2	TRDJ1	NA	19
TGTGCCTGTGACAGGTTATCCCAGGGGGGATACGCGAAGTACACCGATAAACTCATCTTT	CACDRLSQGGYAKYTDKLIF	TRDD3	TRDV2	TRDJ1	NA	20
TGTGCCTGTGACACCGTGGGGAAACTGGGGGATAGCACCGATAAACTCATCTTC	CACDTVGKLGDSTDKLIF	TRDD3	TRDV2	TRDJ1	NA	18
TGTGCCTGTGACACCGTCATCCCCGCCAGTTCTTCTGGTGGTAAACCCCTGATCTTT	CACDTVIPASSSGGKPLIF	NA	TRDV2	TRDJ4	NA	19
TGTGCTCTTGGGGAACTTCGGCCCACGACGGGGAGGTACACCGATAAAGTCATCTTT	CALGELRPTTGRYTDKVIF	NA	TRDV1	TRDJ1	NA	19
TGTGCCTGTGACTCTGTCGAGTCTGGGGGATACGCGGTCGATAAACTCATCTTT	CACDSVESGGYAVDKLIF	TRDD3	TRDV2	TRDJ1	NA	18
TGTGCCTGTGACATGGTGGGGAGAAACGATAAACTCATCTTT	CACDMVGRNDKLIF	NA	TRDV2	TRDJ1	NA	14
TGTGCCTGTGACCCGGTTGAGTCTGGGCAGCCTTACACCGATAAACTCATCTTT	CACDPVESGQPYTDKLIF	NA	TRDV2	TRDJ1	NA	18
TGTGCCTGTGACACCCTGGGGATACTGGATCAGTACACCGATAAACTCATCTTT	CACDTLGILDQYTDKLIF	TRDD3	TRDV2	TRDJ1	NA	18
TGTGCCTGTGACGGGGTTGGGGTTGATTACACCGATAAACTCATCTTT	CACDGVGVDYTDKLIF	NA	TRDV2	TRDJ1	medium-sized	16